A selection of T cell receptor beta chains follows, all from one sample in a study of shared clonotypes between healthy human individuals. Generated by immunoSEQ multiplex PCR, the TCRdb table keeps only in-frame clones and is missing some. The profile covers 650,000 to 750,000 clones, with 72% appearing a single time and roughly 1.8% taken by the ten largest. Sequenced sample: memory CD4+ T cells sorted from blood. Source of these receptors: a young woman in good health. Both conserved end residues are part of each CDR3. Fields, in order: V gene, J gene, D gene, clone size, CDR3 protein, CDR3 DNA. The D gene is left open where the match is weak. The listing skips clone size in some rows; elsewhere it reads once, few, many or a size class.

TRBV28	TRBJ1-2	.	once	CASSLDRGYTF	TGTGCCAGCAGTCTGGATCGGGGCTACACCTTC
TRBV18	TRBJ2-1	.	.	CASSPMSESQEQFF	TGTGCCAGCTCACCAATGTCGGAATCGCAGGAGCAGTTCTTC
TRBV11-2	TRBJ2-1	.	.	CASSPDRRGEQFF	TGTGCCAGCAGCCCGGACCGCCGTGGTGAGCAGTTCTTC
TRBV18	TRBJ1-1	.	.	CASSPEGTEAFF	TGTGCCAGCTCACCCGAGGGCACTGAAGCTTTCTTT
TRBV19	TRBJ2-5	TRBD2	.	CASTLRAGGETQYF	TGTGCCAGTACTTTAAGAGCGGGAGGGGAGACCCAGTACTTC
TRBV19	TRBJ2-3	.	.	CAGPGATDTQYF	TGTGCCGGCCCCGGGGCGACAGATACGCAGTATTTT
TRBV6-5	TRBJ1-2	TRBD1	.	CASSVTGEYGYTF	TGTGCCAGCAGTGTGACAGGGGAGTATGGCTACACCTTC
TRBV28	TRBJ2-1	.	.	CASSAGGASNEQFF	TGTGCCAGCAGTGCTGGGGGGGCGTCCAATGAGCAGTTCTTC
TRBV11-2	TRBJ2-7	TRBD1	.	CASSLKPVQGARYEQYF	TGTGCCAGCAGCTTAAAGCCCGTCCAGGGGGCGCGTTACGAGCAGTACTTC
TRBV5-5	TRBJ2-7	TRBD2	.	CASSLSASGRISYEQYF	TGTGCCAGCAGCTTGTCGGCTAGCGGGAGAATTTCCTACGAGCAGTACTTC
TRBV6-1	TRBJ1-4	.	.	CASSEGIGVEKLFF	TGTGCCAGCAGTGAAGGGATCGGGGTTGAAAAACTGTTTTTT
TRBV6-1	TRBJ1-5	.	many	CASSERGWSNQPQHF	TGTGCCAGCAGTGAACGGGGGTGGAGCAATCAGCCCCAGCATTTT
TRBV28	TRBJ2-7	.	once	CASSLQGSRYEQYF	TGTGCCAGCAGTCTCCAGGGGTCTCGGTACGAGCAGTACTTC
TRBV27	TRBJ1-5	TRBD1	.	CASKSDRGGNQPQHF	TGTGCCAGCAAGTCGGACAGGGGGGGCAATCAGCCCCAGCATTTT
TRBV5-6	TRBJ2-2	TRBD2	.	CASSPTGLAGRNTGELFF	TGTGCCAGCAGCCCTACGGGACTAGCGGGAAGGAACACCGGGGAGCTGTTTTTT
TRBV6-5	TRBJ1-1	.	.	CASSSGGTRVEAFF	TGTGCCAGCAGTTCCGGGGGCACTAGAGTGGAAGCTTTCTTT
TRBV11-2	TRBJ2-3	TRBD2	.	CASSPTASGKDTQYF	TGTGCCAGCAGTCCCACGGCTAGCGGGAAAGATACGCAGTATTTT
TRBV6-1	TRBJ2-3	TRBD1	.	CASSDPGQTSDTQYF	TGTGCCAGCAGTGATCCGGGACAGACATCAGATACGCAGTATTTT
TRBV9	TRBJ2-5	.	.	CASSVVSGYQETQYF	TGTGCCAGCAGCGTAGTTTCTGGGTACCAAGAGACCCAGTACTTC
TRBV11-3	TRBJ2-1	.	.	CASSSGLAYNEQFF	TGTGCCAGCAGCTCCGGACTGGCTTACAATGAGCAGTTCTTC
TRBV2	TRBJ1-4	.	once	CASSEALGVPNRDEKLFF	TGTGCCAGCAGTGAAGCCCTTGGGGTGCCGAACCGGGATGAAAAACTGTTTTTT
TRBV7-6	TRBJ1-1	.	.	CASMGGSNTEAFF	TGTGCCAGCATGGGGGGCTCCAACACTGAAGCTTTCTTT
TRBV7-9	TRBJ1-4	TRBD1	.	CASSLGQGGEKLFF	TGTGCCAGCAGCTTAGGACAGGGAGGAGAAAAACTGTTTTTT
TRBV7-3	TRBJ2-1	TRBD2	.	CASSPRGGSEQFF	TGTGCCAGCAGCCCAAGGGGAGGGAGTGAGCAGTTCTTC
TRBV29-1	TRBJ2-1	TRBD1	once	CSALTGFGDEQFF	TGCAGCGCCCTGACAGGGTTCGGGGATGAGCAGTTCTTC
TRBV6-1	TRBJ2-3	TRBD2	.	CASSEAFTSGGTDTQYF	TGTGCCAGCAGTGAAGCTTTTACTAGCGGGGGCACAGATACGCAGTATTTT
TRBV5-1	TRBJ2-5	.	.	CASSFTTGTGETQYF	TGCGCCAGCAGCTTTACCACCGGGACGGGGGAGACCCAGTACTTC
TRBV28	TRBJ2-7	TRBD1	.	CASTSPGQVYPLYEQYF	TGTGCCAGCACTTCACCTGGACAGGTCTACCCCCTCTACGAGCAGTACTTC
TRBV6-6	TRBJ1-4	TRBD1	few	CASSWIGGGNEKLFF	TGTGCCAGCAGTTGGATAGGGGGCGGAAATGAAAAACTGTTTTTT
TRBV4-1	TRBJ2-7	TRBD2	.	CASSQGWASGNYEQYF	TGCGCCAGCAGCCAAGGGTGGGCTAGCGGGAACTACGAGCAGTACTTC
TRBV6-1	TRBJ2-5	TRBD2	.	CASRVAGGGETQYF	TGTGCCAGCAGAGTAGCGGGAGGGGGCGAGACCCAGTACTTC
TRBV19	TRBJ2-1	TRBD1	.	CASRPGQGRRNEQFF	TGTGCCAGTAGACCGGGACAGGGAAGACGAAATGAGCAGTTCTTC
TRBV5-1	TRBJ2-5	TRBD1	once	CASSLVATGGQRGTQYF	TGCGCCAGCAGCTTGGTCGCGACAGGGGGCCAGCGTGGGACCCAGTACTTC
TRBV27	TRBJ1-4	.	few	CASSLNRVANEKLFF	TGTGCCAGCAGTTTAAATAGGGTGGCTAATGAAAAACTGTTTTTT
TRBV11-2	TRBJ2-3	.	.	CASSKNSPGRPYPTQYF	TGTGCCAGCAGCAAAAACTCTCCGGGACGCCCTTACCCTACGCAGTATTTT
TRBV9	TRBJ2-2	.	.	CASSVLTENTGELFF	TGTGCCAGCAGCGTACTGACAGAGAACACCGGGGAGCTGTTTTTT